The next 20 T cell receptor beta chains were all read from a single sample in a study of blood T cell repertoires in COVID-19. The table came from immunoSEQ multiplex PCR; TCRdb's copy has only in-frame clones and leaves some out. The table includes about 250,000 clones, over 80% detected once. Sequencing input: peripheral blood. The receptor set was obtained from a middle-aged man with acute or convalescent COVID-19.

The chain is built from TRBV6-5 and TRBJ2-5; D gene unclear. The CDR3 has 12 residues. The germline V gene has CDR1 MNHEY and CDR2 SVGAGI. Deletions cut 4 bases from V and 7 bases from J, with 10 bases between. CDR3 loop: CASSSGVGTQYF. CDR3 DNA: TGTGCCAGCAGTTCCGGTGTTGGGACCCAGTACTTC.

J is TRBJ2-3 and V is TRBV4-2; 9 bases agree with TRBD2. The ends lost 3 bases at V and 4 bases at J; junction bases unmatched: 5. Germline lookup yields CDR1 LGHNA and CDR2 YNFKEQ. The CDR3 runs to 15 residues. The CDR3 DNA reads as TGTGCCAGCAGCCACCATAGCGGGAGCGCAGATACGCAGTATTTT. As protein: CASSHHSGSADTQYF.

This chain links TRBV7-9 with TRBJ1-4, with TRBD1 identical over 9 bases. The germline V gene encodes CDR1 SEHNR and CDR2 FQNEAQ (reference sequence). With 5 bases clipped from V and 15 bases from J, the junction kept 4 bases outside the gene matches. The CDR3 spans 11 residues. CDR3 nucleotide sequence: TGTGCCAGCAGCCTGGGACAGGGTTTGTTTTTT. It encodes CASSLGQGLFF.

V and J are TRBV11-3 and TRBJ2-7, with 7 nucleotides matching TRBD2. J gave up 5 bases and V 5 bases, and 12 bases lay outside the gene matches. The CDR3 extends over 15 amino acids. Looked up from germline, CDR1 is SGHNT and CDR2 is YENEEA. This CDR3 reads CASSRQRGGTHEQYF. The CDR3 nucleotides are TGTGCCAGCAGCCGACAGAGGGGAGGGACCCACGAGCAGTACTTC. Drawing the rest from reference TRBV11-3 and TRBJ2-7, the complete variable domain is EAGVVQSPRYKIIEKKQPVAFWCNPISGHNTLYWYLQNLGQGPELLIRYENEEAVDDSQLPKDRFSAERLKGVDSTLKIQPAELGDSAVYLCASSRQRGGTHEQYFGPGTRLTVT.

This sequence joins TRBV3-1 (or the pseudogene TRBV3-2) and TRBJ1-4, with a weak D call TRBD1 (5 bases). Trimming took off 4 bases at V and 5 bases at J, with 14 bases between the two ends. Germline V gene data show CDR1 as LGHDT and CDR2 as YNNKEL (reference sequence). CDR3 length: 15 amino acids. In DNA form, the CDR3 reads TGTGCCAGCAGCCTTGGGGGAGGACTAAATGAAAAACTGTTTTTT. Protein sequence: CASSLGGGLNEKLFF.

This sequence joins TRBV29-1 and TRBJ1-2; 7 nucleotides match TRBD1. The CDR3 contains 12 residues. The germline V gene has CDR1 SQVTM and CDR2 ANQGSEA. V gave up 2 bases and J gave up 4 bases; unmatched junction bases: 1. CDR3 DNA: TGCAGCGTTGAATCAGGGGGCTATGGCTACACCTTC. Amino acid sequence: CSVESGGYGYTF.

The rearrangement joins TRBV7-2 to TRBJ2-5; 8 positions agree with TRBD2. There are 14 residues in the CDR3. Trimming took 6 bases from V and 2 from J; bases not matched to a gene: 5. Germline V gene sequence: CDR1 SGHTA, CDR2 FQGNSA. CDR3 DNA sequence: TGTGCCAGCAGACCCGGGGGGGGTCAAGAGACCCAGTACTTC. Residues: CASRPGGGQETQYF.

This clone appeared a few times. The chain is built from TRBV6-5 and TRBJ2-2; D gene ambiguous. The CDR3 has 15 amino acids. From germline, CDR1 is MNHEY and CDR2 SVGAGI. V was cut by 4 bases and J by 0 bases, with 9 bases left in between. This chain's CDR3 is CASSLTVPNTGELFF. The CDR3 DNA follows: TGTGCCAGCAGTTTAACAGTCCCGAACACCGGGGAGCTGTTTTTT.

V and J are TRBV19 and TRBJ2-5; the D gene is possibly TRBD1 (6 bases). Germline V gene data show CDR1 as LNHDA and CDR2 as SQIVND (reference sequence). V was pared by 5 bases and J by 5 bases, with 15 bases between. This CDR3 has 14 residues. In DNA, the CDR3 is TGTGCCAGTAGTCCCCAGGGGCTGGGGGAGACCCAGTACTTC. Protein sequence: CASSPQGLGETQYF.

The chain has TRBV7-8 and TRBJ1-2, with D perhaps matching TRBD1 (6 bases). This CDR3 region has 14 residues. Germline CDR1 is SGHVS and CDR2 is FQNEAQ. Trimming removed 0 bases from V and 7 bases from J, with 12 bases in between. CDR3 amino acids: CASSLAGQGSGYTF. The CDR3 coding sequence is TGTGCCAGCAGCTTAGCCGGCCAGGGGAGTGGCTACACCTTC.

This clone was counted a few times. This rearrangement joins TRBV11-2 to TRBJ1-1; D gene unclear. CDR1 is SGHAT and CDR2 is FQNNGV in the germline V gene. The CDR3 contains 14 residues. Between the trimmed V and J ends, which lost 1 base and 6 bases, there was a span of 12 bases. This CDR3 is CASSLARFGSEAFF. The CDR3 DNA reads as TGTGCCAGCAGCTTAGCCAGGTTTGGCTCTGAAGCTTTCTTT. The full variable domain, its missing parts supplied by reference TRBV11-2 and TRBJ1-1, is EAGVAQSPRYKIIEKRQSVAFWCNPISGHATLYWYQQILGQGPKLLIQFQNNGVVDDSQLPKDRFSAERLKGVDSTLKIQPAKLEDSAVYLCASSLARFGSEAFFGQGTRLTVV.

This sequence joins TRBV4-3 and TRBJ1-5; 7 bases map to TRBD1. Germline-derived CDR1 and CDR2 are LGHNA and YSLEER. Trimming at V came to 0 bases and at J to 5 bases, leaving 10 bases not matched to a gene. This CDR3 is 17 amino acids long. For the CDR3, the DNA is TGCGCCAGCAGCCAAGAGTGGAGTAGGGACAGCTATCAGCCCCAGCATTTT. Amino acid sequence: CASSQEWSRDSYQPQHF.

This chain connects TRBV9 to TRBJ2-1; 8 bases are a match to TRBD2. V was clipped by 0 bases and J by 6 bases; unmatched bases: 5. Germline CDR1 and CDR2: SGDLS and YYNGEE. The CDR3 is 15 residues long. DNA for the CDR3: TGTGCCAGCAGCGTAGTAACTAGCGGTAGCAATGAGCAGTTCTTC. It codes for CASSVVTSGSNEQFF.

This chain joins TRBV14 and TRBJ1-1; D unclear. This CDR3 region has 14 residues. Between the trimmed V and J ends, which lost 4 bases and 7 bases, there was a span of 16 bases. CDR1 and CDR2 (germline): SGHDN, FVKESK. The CDR3 loop is CASSLAGRADEAFF. The CDR3 nucleotides are TGTGCCAGCAGCCTAGCGGGTAGAGCAGATGAAGCTTTCTTT.

This chain connects TRBV2 to TRBJ2-3; 11 bases line up with TRBD2. Germline-derived CDR1 and CDR2 are SNHLY and FYNNEI. This CDR3 comprises 15 residues. V lost 7 bases and J lost 2; bases outside the gene matches: 5. CDR3 coding DNA: TGTGCCAGCAAGCTACTAGCGGGAGTCACAGATACGCAGTATTTT. Encoded protein: CASKLLAGVTDTQYF.

V gene TRBV11-2 combines with J gene TRBJ2-1, with D unclear. Trimming cost V 0 bases and J 6 bases, with 12 bases left between them. Germline CDR1 SGHAT, CDR2 FQNNGV. The CDR3 length is 15 residues. Here the CDR3 reads CASSLERLSPNEQFF. Here the CDR3 DNA reads TGTGCCAGCAGCTTAGAACGGTTATCACCCAATGAGCAGTTCTTC.

This sequence joins TRBV7-9 and TRBJ2-7; D is perhaps TRBD1 (5 bases). Trimming took off 2 bases at V and 5 bases at J, with 10 bases between the two ends. From germline, CDR1 is SEHNR and CDR2 FQNEAQ (reference sequence). This CDR3 comprises 13 residues. The DNA of the CDR3 is TGTGCCAGCAGCTTACAGGGCTTCCACGAGCAGTACTTC. This codes for CASSLQGFHEQYF. The whole variable domain, remainder taken from reference TRBV7-9 and TRBJ2-7, is DTGVSQNPRHKITKRGQNVTFRCDPISEHNRLYWYRQTLGQGPEFLTYFQNEAQLEKSRLLSDRFSAERPKGSFSTLEIQRTEQGDSAMYLCASSLQGFHEQYFGPGTRLTVT.

The chain couples TRBV12-5 to TRBJ1-5; 9 bases match TRBD1. V dropped 4 bases and J dropped 6; count of bases not matched to a gene: 16. The CDR3 runs to 18 residues. CDR1 and CDR2 from the germline V gene are LGHNT and FRNRAP. The CDR3 region has the DNA TGTGCTAGTGGTTCGCCTACAGGGGGCGCGAACCGGGGTCAGCCCCAGCATTTT. It translates to CASGSPTGGANRGQPQHF.

V gene TRBV30 combines with J gene TRBJ1-2, with 7 nucleotides matching TRBD1. Germline CDR1 reads GTSNPN; CDR2 reads SVGIG (reference sequence). The V segment lost 5 bases and the J segment 8 bases; nucleotides outside the gene matches: 11. This CDR3 comprises 13 residues. CDR3: CAWEIQGTRGYTF. The DNA of the CDR3 is TGTGCCTGGGAGATACAGGGGACTAGGGGCTACACCTTC.

This sequence joins TRBV2 and TRBJ2-5; TRBD2 might be the D (6 bases). V was cut by 7 bases and J by 5 bases, with 11 bases left in between. The CDR3 length is 12 residues. Per the germline V gene, CDR1 is SNHLY and CDR2 is FYNNEI. Here the CDR3 reads CASTGVRETQYF. The CDR3, as DNA: TGTGCCAGCACGGGGGTCCGGGAGACCCAGTACTTC.